Shown below are 7 T cell receptor beta chains from a single sample sequenced in a study of blood T cell repertoires in COVID-19. TCRdb's table, derived via immunoSEQ multiplex PCR, lists solely in-frame clones and lacks some. The sample lists around 260,000 clones, about four fifths occurring once. Sequences were obtained from peripheral blood. Receptors were obtained from a person aged 70 to 79 with COVID-19, enrolled during active disease.

The chain is built from TRBV28 and TRBJ2-7; 8 positions match TRBD2. Germline CDR1 MDHEN, CDR2 SYDVKM. CDR3 size: 15 residues. After removal of 10 bases from V and 3 bases from J, the junction contained 14 bases not matched to a gene. CDR3 nucleotide sequence: TGTGCCACAGAAGGGAACGGGGGGGGAAACTACGAGCAGTACTTC. It is translated as CATEGNGGGNYEQYF.

V gene TRBV6-6 combines with J gene TRBJ1-2; 7 positions match TRBD1. Germline CDR1 MNHNY, CDR2 SVGAGI (reference sequence). This CDR3 is 13 amino acids long. The J segment lost 4 bases and the V segment lost 6 bases, leaving 5 bases of the junction unmatched. CDR3 bases: TGTGCCAGCAGCCCGGACAGGACCTATGGCTACACCTTC. Amino acid sequence: CASSPDRTYGYTF.

The chain is built from TRBV11-2 and TRBJ1-1; D uncertain. Deletions cut 2 bases from V and 4 bases from J, with 8 bases between. Germline assignment: CDR1 SGHAT and CDR2 FQNNGV. The CDR3 totals 13 residues. The CDR3, as DNA: TGTGCCAGCAGCTTATATATGAGCACTGAAGCTTTCTTT. This gives the protein CASSLYMSTEAFF.

CDR3 sequence (DNA): TGTGCCTGGAGTGAAACCCTCCACGACGGGAATGAAGCTTTCTTT. Translated, it gives CAWSETLHDGNEAFF. V and J are TRBV30 and TRBJ1-1; D not resolved. The CDR3 runs 15 residues. Trimming stripped 1 base from V and 7 bases from J, with 19 bases between. Germline CDR1 and CDR2: GTSNPN and SVGIG (reference sequence).

V and J are TRBV5-1 and TRBJ1-3; D is ambiguous. CDR3 size: 16 residues. Per the germline V gene, CDR1 is SGHRS and CDR2 is YFSETQ. Trimming removed 0 bases at V and 0 bases at J, with 10 bases between. Here the CDR3 reads CASSLEPGTSGNTIYF. The CDR3 region has the DNA TGCGCCAGCAGCTTGGAACCGGGAACCTCTGGAAACACCATATATTTT.

This clone occurred a few times. The gene calls are TRBV7-2 and TRBJ2-1; 13 nucleotides agree with TRBD2. This CDR3 contains 16 residues. V shed 5 bases, J shed 3 bases, and the junction held 4 bases outside the gene matches. CDR1 and CDR2 (germline): SGHTA, FQGNSA. This CDR3 is CASSVGTSGVYNEQFF. The CDR3 DNA reads TGTGCCAGCAGCGTAGGGACTAGCGGGGTCTACAATGAGCAGTTCTTC.

V usage is TRBV28 and J usage is TRBJ1-5, with 9 bases lining up with TRBD1. The V gene end was trimmed by 7 bases and the J gene end by 6 bases; junction bases not matched to a gene: 7. CDR3 length equals 14 residues. Germline V lookup: CDR1 MDHEN, CDR2 SYDVKM. The CDR3 loop reads CASNGRQGGQPQHF. DNA for the CDR3: TGTGCCAGCAATGGGAGACAGGGGGGTCAGCCCCAGCATTTT.